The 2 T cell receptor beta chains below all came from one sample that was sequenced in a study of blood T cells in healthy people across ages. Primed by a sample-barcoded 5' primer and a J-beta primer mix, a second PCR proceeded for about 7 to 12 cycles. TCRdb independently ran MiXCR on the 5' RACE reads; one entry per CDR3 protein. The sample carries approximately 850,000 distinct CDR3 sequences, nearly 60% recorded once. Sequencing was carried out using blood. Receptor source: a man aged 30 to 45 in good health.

The CDR3 sequence: CASSFTAGFYNEQFF. CDR3 sequence (DNA): TGTGCCAGCAGCTTCACAGCGGGATTCTACAATGAGCAGTTCTTC. This chain links TRBV7-3 with TRBJ2-1; 7 bases line up with TRBD2. This CDR3 has 15 residues. CDR1 is SGHTA, CDR2 FQGTGA, per germline. With 3 bases clipped from V and 3 bases from J, the junction kept 5 bases outside the gene matches.

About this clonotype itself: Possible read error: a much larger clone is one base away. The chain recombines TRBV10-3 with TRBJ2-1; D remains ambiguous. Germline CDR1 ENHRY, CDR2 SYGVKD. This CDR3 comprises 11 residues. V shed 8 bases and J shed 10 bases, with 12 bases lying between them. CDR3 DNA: TGTGCCATCGGTTGGAAGTCCGAGCAGTTCTTC. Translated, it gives CAIGWKSEQFF.